This T cell receptor (beta chain) derives from a study of response to subunit inactivated influenza vaccine. V lost 0 bases to trimming and J lost 4 bases; unmatched junction nucleotides: 3. This CDR3 has 16 amino acids. Germline V gene sequence: CDR1 LGHNA, CDR2 YNFKEQ. TCRdb re-called the RT-PCR reads through MiXCR, storing one row per CDR3 protein. The table has around 500,000 distinct CDR3 sequences, roughly 11% seen once. Source: PBMCs from blood, taken 45 days after vaccination. This TCR came from a man aged 45-65 years who received an inactivated influenza vaccine. The V and J genes are TRBV4-2 and TRBJ2-2, with 9 bases aligning to TRBD2. The CDR3 DNA sequence: TGTGCCAGCAGCCAAGAGGCGGGGGGGGCCACCGGGGAGCTGTTTTTT. It translates to CASSQEAGGATGELFF.